Shown below are 31 T cell receptor beta chains from a single sample sequenced in a study of blood T cell repertoires in COVID-19. The data were produced by immunoSEQ multiplex PCR, yet TCRdb's version contains in-frame clones alone and is incomplete. The sample includes just under 45,000 clones, around 90% of them seen just once. Sequenced sample: peripheral blood. These receptors came from a woman aged 80 or older in a cohort sampled during active or convalescent COVID-19.

The chain has TRBV24-1 and TRBJ1-2; D is ambiguous. In germline, CDR1 is KGHDR, CDR2 SFDVKD. V was shortened by 4 bases and J by 2 bases, with 10 bases between the two germline ends. The CDR3 spans 14 residues. The CDR3 loop is CATSDNDGNYGYTF. CDR3 nucleotide sequence: TGTGCCACCAGTGACAACGACGGGAACTATGGCTACACCTTC.

The V call is TRBV4-3, the J call TRBJ2-3; 10 positions match TRBD1. Trimming cost V 0 bases and J 5 bases; bases outside gene matches: 2. The CDR3 is 15 residues long. Germline-derived CDR1 and CDR2 are LGHNA and YSLEER. CDR3 region: CASSQEGQGIDTQYF. The CDR3 DNA reads TGCGCCAGCAGCCAAGAGGGACAGGGGATAGATACGCAGTATTTT.

This chain connects TRBV19 to TRBJ2-1; 7 bases are a match to TRBD2. The CDR3 is 15 amino acids. The J segment lost 2 bases and the V segment lost 7 bases, leaving 8 bases of the junction unmatched. CDR1 is LNHDA, CDR2 SQIVND, per germline (reference sequence). The chain's CDR3 is CASTTGLPPYNEQFF. CDR3 in DNA: TGTGCCAGTACAACGGGACTACCTCCCTACAATGAGCAGTTCTTC.

The chain is built from TRBV5-1 and TRBJ2-3, with D perhaps matching TRBD1 (8 bases). This CDR3 region has 17 residues. Germline V gene lookup returns CDR1 SGHRS and CDR2 YFSETQ. V lost 2 bases and J lost 3, with 19 bases in between. Here the CDR3 DNA reads TGCGCCAGCAGCTTTCGCAGGACAGGGAGGGGAACAGATACGCAGTATTTT. Amino acid sequence: CASSFRRTGRGTDTQYF.

This clone showed up just once. The V call is TRBV7-2, the J call TRBJ2-3; D possibly corresponds to TRBD1 (6 bases). V was trimmed by 2 bases and J by 5 bases, leaving 11 bases between them. The CDR3 has 14 amino acids. Germline CDR1 SGHTA, CDR2 FQGNSA. CDR3 region: CASSLNGQKDTQYF. The CDR3 DNA is TGTGCCAGCAGCTTAAACGGACAGAAAGATACGCAGTATTTT. Using reference TRBV7-2 and TRBJ2-3 for the parts outside the CDR3, the full variable domain is GAGVSQSPSNKVTEKGKDVELRCDPISGHTALYWYRQSLGQGLEFLIYFQGNSAPDKSGLPSDRFSAERTGGSVSTLTIQRTQQEDSAVYLCASSLNGQKDTQYFGPGTRLTVL.

The chain recombines TRBV29-1 with TRBJ2-2, with D maybe TRBD2 (5 bases). This CDR3 contains 12 residues. CDR1 and CDR2 from the germline V gene are SQVTM and ANQGSEA. CDR3 sequence: CGGRQNTGELFF. CDR3 DNA: TGCGGAGGAAGACAGAACACCGGGGAGCTGTTTTTT.

The CDR3 protein is CASSLEPRVRTEAFF. In nucleotides, the CDR3 is TGTGCCAGCAGCTTAGAACCCAGGGTGCGCACTGAAGCTTTCTTT. This chain links TRBV7-2 with TRBJ1-1; D possibly corresponds to TRBD1 (5 bases). CDR3 length: 15 amino acids. CDR1 SGHTA and CDR2 FQGNSA come from the germline V gene. The germline V and J ends were trimmed by 1 base and 4 bases, with 13 bases remaining between them.

This rearrangement joins TRBV15 to TRBJ2-3, with TRBD2 as a possible D gene (5 bases). Germline V CDR1 and CDR2: LNHNV, YYDKDF (reference sequence). The CDR3 loop spans 16 amino acids. Trimming removed 1 base at V and 5 bases at J, with 16 bases between. CDR3 bases: TGTGCCACCAGCAGAGTCAGAGGTCGGGGTGGAGATACGCAGTATTTT. Translating it yields CATSRVRGRGGDTQYF. Looking up the rest from reference TRBV15 and TRBJ2-3 gives the full variable domain: DAMVIQNPRYQVTQFGKPVTLSCSQTLNHNVMYWYQQKSSQAPKLLFHYYDKDFNNEADTPDNFQSRRPNTSFCFLDIRSPGLGDTAMYLCATSRVRGRGGDTQYFGPGTRLTVL.

The genes are TRBV27 and TRBJ1-5, with unresolved D. The V end lost 7 bases, the J end lost 0 bases, and 13 bases lay between the germline ends. Per the germline V gene, CDR1 is MNHEY and CDR2 is SMNVEV (reference sequence). There are 15 residues in the CDR3. The CDR3 DNA follows: TGTGCCAGCAACCCACGCGGGGATAGCAATCAGCCCCAGCATTTT. It is translated as CASNPRGDSNQPQHF.

This clone showed up just once. This sequence joins TRBV5-1 and TRBJ1-1, with 10 bases fitting TRBD1. Per the germline V gene, CDR1 is SGHRS and CDR2 is YFSETQ. The CDR3 is 16 amino acids. J lost 4 bases, V lost 4 bases, and 10 bases had no gene match. The CDR3 DNA is TGCGCCAGCAGCCTTCGACAGGGGGCTGTTCCCACTGAAGCTTTCTTT. Its translation: CASSLRQGAVPTEAFF. Variable domain in full (rest from reference TRBV5-1 and TRBJ1-1): KAGVTQTPRYLIKTRGQQVTLSCSPISGHRSVSWYQQTPGQGLQFLFEYFSETQRNKGNFPGRFSGRQFSNSRSEMNVSTLELGDSALYLCASSLRQGAVPTEAFFGQGTRLTVV.

This sequence joins TRBV4-1 and TRBJ1-2; D not certain. This CDR3 has 13 amino acids. Trimming removed 4 bases from V and 4 bases from J, with 10 bases in between. Per the germline V gene, CDR1 is MGHRA and CDR2 is YSYEKL. The CDR3 DNA reads as TGCGCCAGCAGCCCGCCGGGTATCTATGGCTACACCTTC. It specifies CASSPPGIYGYTF.

This clone was picked up a small number of times. The V and J genes are TRBV18 and TRBJ1-1, with D uncertain. Germline V lookup: CDR1 KGHSH, CDR2 LQKENI. V gave up 3 bases and J gave up 1 base, with 9 bases separating them. This CDR3 is 14 amino acids long. CDR3 loop: CASSPPGGNTEAFF. Here the CDR3 DNA reads TGTGCCAGCTCACCCCCAGGTGGGAACACTGAAGCTTTCTTT.

J is TRBJ2-5 and V is TRBV7-9; D may be TRBD2 (6 bases). In germline, CDR1 is SEHNR, CDR2 FQNEAQ (reference sequence). This CDR3 contains 13 residues. Trimming pared 5 bases from V and 4 bases from J, leaving 11 bases between. The CDR3 loop is CASSPGTVETQYF. CDR3 coding DNA: TGTGCCAGCAGCCCAGGGACTGTAGAGACCCAGTACTTC.

The chain links TRBV9 to TRBJ1-3, with D possibly being TRBD1 (6 bases). V lost 0 bases to trimming and J lost 4 bases, with 11 bases between them. This CDR3 has 15 residues. The germline CDR1 and CDR2 sequences are SGDLS and YYNGEE. The CDR3 DNA reads as TGTGCCAGCAGCGTAGAGGGGGTTCCGGGAAACACCATATATTTT. Its translation: CASSVEGVPGNTIYF.

The chain employs TRBV3-1 (or the pseudogene TRBV3-2) and TRBJ2-5, with 8 nucleotides matching TRBD1. CDR3 size: 16 residues. The junction had 8 bases not matched to a gene; V was cut back by 0 bases and J by 5 bases. The germline V gene encodes CDR1 LGHDT and CDR2 YNNKEL (reference sequence). The CDR3 nucleotides are TGTGCCAGCAGCCAAGATATTGGGACAGGTGGGGAGACCCAGTACTTC. Protein product: CASSQDIGTGGETQYF.

This sequence joins TRBV4-1 and TRBJ2-5; D possibly corresponds to TRBD1 (5 bases). The CDR3 is made up of 15 amino acids. V lost 0 bases, J lost 2 bases, and 10 bases lay in between. Germline V gene data show CDR1 as MGHRA and CDR2 as YSYEKL. CDR3 nucleotides: TGCGCCAGCAGCCAAGATTTGACAGCACAAGAGACCCAGTACTTC. Its translation is CASSQDLTAQETQYF.

The genes are TRBV9 and TRBJ2-5; D perhaps matches TRBD2 (8 bases). Germline V lookup: CDR1 SGDLS, CDR2 YYNGEE. V gave up 4 bases and J gave up 2 bases, with 18 bases separating them. CDR3 size: 16 residues. The chain's CDR3 is CASSSPAGGQQETQYF. The CDR3 nucleotides read TGTGCCAGCAGCTCCCCCGCGGGGGGACAGCAAGAGACCCAGTACTTC.

The rearrangement links TRBV10-3 to TRBJ1-1; no definite D call. CDR1 ENHRY and CDR2 SYGVKD come from the germline V gene. The CDR3 sequence is 13 residues long. Trimming removed 0 bases at V and 8 bases at J, with 10 bases between. The DNA of the CDR3 is TGTGCCATCAGTGAGTCGGGAGTCAGCGAAGCTTTCTTT. It is translated as CAISESGVSEAFF.

The rearrangement joins TRBV4-3 to TRBJ2-5; possibly TRBD2 for D (5 bases). Trimming left V 0 bases short and J 4 bases short, with 15 bases between. The CDR3 length is 16 residues. Germline V gives CDR1 LGHNA, CDR2 YSLEER. CDR3 loop: CASSQEPSLILETQYF. The CDR3, as DNA: TGCGCCAGCAGCCAAGAGCCTAGCTTAATATTAGAGACCCAGTACTTC.

This clone was detected a few times. The chain combines TRBV30 with TRBJ1-2, with D possibly TRBD1 on 5 matching bases. The CDR3 totals 13 residues. Trimming cost V 1 base and J 4 bases, with 10 bases left between them. Germline lookup yields CDR1 GTSNPN and CDR2 SVGIG (reference sequence). This CDR3 reads CAWSADSPYGYTF. CDR3 coding DNA: TGTGCCTGGAGTGCCGACAGCCCCTATGGCTACACCTTC.

V is TRBV4-1 and J is TRBJ1-5, with unresolved D. Germline CDR1 reads MGHRA; CDR2 reads YSYEKL. The ends were cut back, 3 bases at V and 6 bases at J, with 6 bases in the middle. The CDR3 runs to 12 residues. In DNA, the CDR3 is TGCGCCAGCAGCCATGGTAGTCAGCCCCAGCATTTT. It translates to CASSHGSQPQHF.

The chain recombines TRBV27 with TRBJ1-4; weak D call: TRBD1 (6 bases). Germline V gene lookup returns CDR1 MNHEY and CDR2 SMNVEV (reference sequence). V was clipped by 6 bases and J by 6 bases, with 14 bases between them. The CDR3 is 14 amino acids. The CDR3 DNA reads TGTGCCAGCAGCCAGGGGAGGGGGTATGAAAAACTGTTTTTT. This translates into CASSQGRGYEKLFF.

The chain combines TRBV4-1 with TRBJ2-1; 7 bases map to TRBD2. Germline trimming cut 0 bases from V and 8 bases from J; bases unmatched to any gene: 10. The CDR3 runs to 16 residues. Germline CDR1 MGHRA, CDR2 YSYEKL. CDR3 in amino acids: CASSQEGRAIEDEQFF. CDR3 coding DNA: TGCGCCAGCAGCCAAGAAGGGAGGGCCATAGAGGATGAGCAGTTCTTC.

The V and J genes are TRBV6-2 or TRBV6-3 and TRBJ2-5; D perhaps matches TRBD2 (5 bases). CDR1 and CDR2 from the germline V gene are MNHEY and SVGEGT. V lost 3 bases to trimming and J lost 5 bases, with 13 bases between them. CDR3 length: 14 residues. This CDR3 reads CASSYVVSGETQYF. The CDR3 DNA follows: TGTGCCAGCAGTTATGTTGTAAGCGGTGAGACCCAGTACTTC.

The chain carries TRBV7-2 and TRBJ1-1; D perhaps matches TRBD1 (6 bases). The V and J ends lost 2 bases and 2 bases respectively, with 12 bases between them. Germline values: CDR1 SGHTA, CDR2 FQGNSA. The CDR3 has 15 residues. CDR3 sequence: CASSLYGTPNTEAFF. Written as DNA, the CDR3 is TGTGCCAGCAGCTTATATGGGACACCAAACACTGAAGCTTTCTTT.

CDR3 DNA sequence: TGTGCCAGCAGCCCAGGGGCGATCACAGATACGCAGTATTTT. This codes for CASSPGAITDTQYF. The chain has TRBV5-6 and TRBJ2-3; TRBD1 is a possible D gene (6 bases). The CDR3 covers 14 residues. Deletions cut 4 bases from V and 2 bases from J, with 11 bases between. CDR1 SGHDT and CDR2 YYEEEE come from the germline V gene.

The chain is built from TRBV3-1 (or the pseudogene TRBV3-2) and TRBJ2-2, with D perhaps matching TRBD2 (5 bases). The CDR3 has 12 residues. Trimming took off 4 bases at V and 5 bases at J, with 5 bases between the two ends. Germline V gene data show CDR1 as LGHDT and CDR2 as YNNKEL (reference sequence). In nucleotides, the CDR3 is TGTGCCAGCAGCCCGGGGACCGGGGAGCTGTTTTTT. Translated: CASSPGTGELFF.

The chain uses TRBV4-2 and TRBJ1-5; 10 positions match TRBD1. The ends lost 0 bases at V and 7 bases at J; junction bases unmatched: 3. Germline loops: CDR1 LGHNA, CDR2 YNFKEQ. This CDR3 is built from 15 residues. The CDR3 loop is CASSQETGGRQPQHF. CDR3 DNA: TGTGCCAGCAGCCAAGAGACAGGGGGCAGGCAGCCCCAGCATTTT.

CDR3 loop: CASSVGGAGTGFETQYF. The CDR3 DNA sequence: TGTGCCAGCAGCGTAGGTGGGGCGGGGACAGGGTTCGAGACCCAGTACTTC. The J gene is TRBJ2-5, the V gene TRBV9, with 9 bases aligning to TRBD1. CDR3 size: 17 residues. Germline V gene data show CDR1 as SGDLS and CDR2 as YYNGEE. V was clipped by 0 bases and J by 5 bases; unmatched bases: 11.

This clone was counted between two and nine times. This chain uses TRBV9 with TRBJ2-1; 11 bases fit TRBD2. Losses at the gene ends were 4 bases for V and 5 bases for J; bases not matched to a gene: 5. The length of the CDR3 is 15 residues. Per germline, CDR1 SGDLS and CDR2 YYNGEE. The CDR3 sequence: CASSYGLAGNNEQFF. CDR3 bases: TGTGCCAGCAGCTATGGACTAGCGGGTAACAATGAGCAGTTCTTC.

J is TRBJ2-3 and V is TRBV11-3, with TRBD2 matching 9 bases. The CDR3 length is 17 residues. CDR1 SGHNT and CDR2 YENEEA come from the germline V gene. Trimming removed 7 bases from V and 6 bases from J; junction bases left unmatched: 17. The CDR3 is CASIPLSGLAGTDTQYF. CDR3 in DNA: TGTGCCAGCATCCCCCTTTCCGGGCTAGCGGGAACGGATACGCAGTATTTT. Using reference TRBV11-3 and TRBJ2-3 for the parts outside the CDR3, the full variable domain is EAGVVQSPRYKIIEKKQPVAFWCNPISGHNTLYWYLQNLGQGPELLIRYENEEAVDDSQLPKDRFSAERLKGVDSTLKIQPAELGDSAVYLCASIPLSGLAGTDTQYFGPGTRLTVL.